This T cell receptor beta chain derives from a study of patients and donors after allogeneic stem cell transplantation. With 1 base removed from V and 4 bases from J, the gap between germline ends came to 7 bases. The CDR3 extends over 13 amino acids. CDR1 is LGHDT and CDR2 is YNNKEL in the germline V gene (reference sequence). A single record per CDR3 protein comes from TCRdb applying MiXCR to the RT-PCR reads. This table has tens of thousands of distinct CDR3 sequences, around 48% appearing once. This clonotype was observed a few times. Input material: blood, either unsorted or a sorted T cell fraction (not recorded which). The source of this sequence is a human donor who was either an allogeneic HSCT recipient or a stem cell or donor lymphocyte infusion donor (not recorded which). It is not recorded whose cells these are; they may come from a transplant donor. V is TRBV3-1 and J is TRBJ1-1; D possibly corresponds to TRBD1 (5 bases). CDR3 sequence (DNA): TGTGCCAGCAGCCAAGGACAGTCCACTGAAGCTTTCTTT. This gives the protein CASSQGQSTEAFF. The full variable domain, its missing parts supplied by reference TRBV3-1 and TRBJ1-1, is DTAVSQTPKYLVTQMGNDKSIKCEQNLGHDTMYWYKQDSKKFLKIMFSYNNKELIINETVPNRFSPKSPDKAHLNLHINSLELGDSAVYFCASSQGQSTEAFFGQGTRLTVV.